This TCR beta chain was sequenced during a study of cytomegalovirus exposure and HLA in healthy donors. Study results and limitations: The study put some 150 TCR beta chains on its list as cytomegalovirus-associated. Follow-up analysis later connected one missense variant in DCLRE1C with trimming of TCR beta V- and J-genes.

Germline loops: CDR1 LGHNT, CDR2 FRNRAP. The CDR3 is 16 amino acids. V lost 4 bases, J lost 5 bases, and 20 bases lay in between. This clone was seen once. Its antigen is undetermined. The PCR was carried out with 60 Vbeta primers and 13 Jbeta primers. Only in-frame clones appear in the TCRdb table, and some are missing; sequencing was by immunoSEQ multiplex PCR. The repertoire holds some 180,000 clones, around 80% seen once, with roughly 3.6% in the top ten. Input material: PBMCs. The chain combines TRBV12-5 with TRBJ2-5, with D maybe TRBD1 (6 bases). The TCR sequence derives from a woman aged 60-70 years in good health and CMV-seropositive. The CDR3 DNA reads TGTGCTAGTGGTTCCCAAGGTAGAGGGGGTATGGAGACCCAGTACTTC. Amino acid sequence: CASGSQGRGGMETQYF.